What follows are 27 T cell receptor beta chains derived from one specimen sequenced in a study of lymphopenia after photon versus proton radiotherapy. Sequencing used immunoSEQ multiplex PCR; TCRdb keeps in-frame clones, though not all of them. The sample has tens of thousands of clones, 87% seen once. Sequencing was performed on peripheral blood, taken from a patient treated with proton-based radiotherapy. These receptors were taken from a man older than 75 with esophageal cancer.

The chain joins TRBV4-1 to TRBJ2-6; 11 positions agree with TRBD1. The CDR3 is made up of 18 amino acids. Losses at the gene ends were 0 bases for V and 0 bases for J; bases not matched to a gene: 1. Germline V gene data show CDR1 as MGHRA and CDR2 as YSYEKL. As DNA, the CDR3 is TGCGCCAGCAGCCAAGAGGGGACAGGGGGCTCTGGGGCCAACGTCCTGACTTTC. Residues: CASSQEGTGGSGANVLTF.

This clone is labeled as medium-sized. The genes are TRBV25-1 and TRBJ1-1; D unresolved. The V gene lost 3 bases and the J gene lost 5 bases, with 13 bases spanning the gap. CDR3 length equals 14 residues. Germline CDR1 and CDR2: MGHDK and SYGVNS. The CDR3 nucleotides read TGTGCCAGCAGTGAGGTGGGCACCATGACTGAAGCTTTCTTT. Encoded protein: CASSEVGTMTEAFF.

The rearrangement uses TRBV10-3 and TRBJ1-6; no definite D call. The V gene's germline CDR1 is ENHRY and CDR2 SYGVKD. CDR3 size: 12 residues. V was pared by 10 bases and J by 7 bases, with 11 bases between. For the CDR3, the DNA is TGTGCCACCCAGGAAAGGAATTCACCCCTCCACTTT. As protein: CATQERNSPLHF.

The chain recombines TRBV13 with TRBJ2-7, with 9 bases lining up with TRBD2. The CDR3 consists of 16 residues. Germline values: CDR1 PRHDT, CDR2 FYEKMQ (reference sequence). V lost 3 bases and J lost 3; bases outside the gene matches: 9. CDR3 nucleotides: TGTGCCAGCAGCTTGCGATCCGGGACTAGCAGCTACGAGCAGTACTTC. Its protein product is CASSLRSGTSSYEQYF.

The chain recombines TRBV7-9 with TRBJ2-1, with 9 bases aligning to TRBD1. CDR3 length: 14 amino acids. J lost 7 bases, V lost 6 bases, and 7 bases had no gene match. Germline V CDR1 and CDR2: SEHNR, FQNEAQ (reference sequence). The CDR3 region is CASSSGTGRNEQFF. Written as DNA, the CDR3 is TGTGCCAGCAGTTCCGGGACAGGGAGGAATGAGCAGTTCTTC.

V is TRBV30 and J is TRBJ2-3, with 9 bases matching TRBD1. Trimming at V came to 6 bases and at J to 5 bases, leaving 6 bases not matched to a gene. The CDR3 totals 13 residues. The germline V gene encodes CDR1 GTSNPN and CDR2 SVGIG (reference sequence). CDR3 bases: TGTGCCTGCGCCGGGACAGGGAGAGATACGCAGTATTTT. Amino acids: CACAGTGRDTQYF.

This sequence joins TRBV4-1 and TRBJ1-5, with 9 bases aligning to TRBD1. This CDR3 has 20 residues. Germline-derived CDR1 and CDR2 are MGHRA and YSYEKL. The trim removed 0 bases at V and 6 bases at J, leaving 18 bases unmatched. For the CDR3, the DNA is TGCGCCAGCAGCCAAGAGTTTGCGACAGGGGGGTATCTCAGCGGTCAGCCCCAGCATTTT. It encodes CASSQEFATGGYLSGQPQHF.

The CDR3 is CASSLSRDTFFTDTQYF. CDR3 DNA: TGTGCCAGCAGTTTATCCCGGGACACCTTCTTTACAGATACGCAGTATTTT. The chain is built from TRBV27 and TRBJ2-3, with D possibly being TRBD1 (6 bases). CDR3 length: 17 amino acids. Germline-derived CDR1 and CDR2 are MNHEY and SMNVEV (reference sequence). The V end was cut by 0 bases, the J end by 3 bases, with 16 bases between.

J is TRBJ2-7 and V is TRBV2; D not certain. CDR1 is SNHLY and CDR2 is FYNNEI in the germline V gene. The CDR3 totals 14 residues. V lost 2 bases to trimming and J lost 3 bases, with 11 bases between them. CDR3 in DNA: TGTGCCAGCAGTGAACGCATGCGTTACTACGAGCAGTACTTC. It translates to CASSERMRYYEQYF.

The chain joins TRBV6-5 to TRBJ2-3; the D gene is possibly TRBD2 (6 bases). Trimming took 2 bases from V and 0 from J, leaving 6 bases between them. Germline CDR1 reads MNHEY; CDR2 reads SVGAGI. The CDR3 extends over 14 amino acids. The CDR3 DNA follows: TGTGCCAGCAGTTACGGAGGGAGCACAGATACGCAGTATTTT. Its protein is CASSYGGSTDTQYF.

The V gene is TRBV5-1, the J gene TRBJ1-6, with 7 bases aligning to TRBD1. J gave up 7 bases and V 4 bases, and 8 bases lay outside the gene matches. The length of the CDR3 is 15 residues. Germline V lookup: CDR1 SGHRS, CDR2 YFSETQ. The CDR3 spells CASSPQGSENSPLHF. The CDR3 bases are TGCGCCAGCAGCCCACAGGGGTCCGAGAATTCACCCCTCCACTTT.

This rearrangement joins TRBV27 to TRBJ1-6, with 9 bases matching TRBD1. There are 15 residues in the CDR3. Germline assignment: CDR1 MNHEY and CDR2 SMNVEV (reference sequence). J was trimmed by 9 bases and V by 6 bases; bases with no gene match: 9. The CDR3 protein is CASRYEGQGSSPLHF. The CDR3 DNA reads TGTGCCAGCAGATACGAGGGACAGGGTTCTTCACCCCTCCACTTT.

The chain employs TRBV5-1 and TRBJ1-1; TRBD1 might be the D (5 bases). Trimming shortened V by 5 bases and J by 4 bases, and 12 bases separated the two germline ends. CDR1 SGHRS and CDR2 YFSETQ come from the germline V gene. The CDR3 is 13 amino acids. CDR3 sequence reads: CASRQQGATEAFF. The CDR3 DNA is TGCGCCAGCAGACAGCAGGGTGCCACTGAAGCTTTCTTT.

The gene calls are TRBV7-3 and TRBJ1-1; D unresolved. Trimming left V 1 base short and J 3 bases short, with 6 bases between. The CDR3 contains 13 residues. The V gene's germline CDR1 is SGHTA and CDR2 FQGTGA. The CDR3, as DNA: TGTGCCAGCAGCTTAAGCGGGCACACTGAAGCTTTCTTT. Encoded protein: CASSLSGHTEAFF.

The genes are TRBV27 and TRBJ1-4; perhaps TRBD1 as D (5 bases). V lost 7 bases, J lost 4 bases, and 13 bases lay in between. Germline-derived CDR1 and CDR2 are MNHEY and SMNVEV (reference sequence). The CDR3 totals 14 residues. CDR3 nucleotides: TGTGCCAGCACCGATCGAAGGGGTAATGAAAAACTGTTTTTT. It translates to CASTDRRGNEKLFF.

The chain links TRBV5-1 to TRBJ1-2; 8 positions agree with TRBD1. Germline CDR1 is SGHRS and CDR2 is YFSETQ. CDR3 length equals 16 residues. V shed 4 bases and J 8 bases; nucleotides not matched to a gene: 16. The CDR3 DNA follows: TGCGCCAGCAGCGCCGGGACAGGCAGGATTGATAGCGGCTACACCTTC. Residues: CASSAGTGRIDSGYTF.

The chain carries TRBV11-2 and TRBJ2-2; D remains ambiguous. Trimming took off 1 base at V and 6 bases at J, with 12 bases between the two ends. Germline-derived CDR1 and CDR2 are SGHAT and FQNNGV. The CDR3 is 15 amino acids. The chain's CDR3 is CASSLGVGYAGELFF. The CDR3 region has the DNA TGTGCCAGCAGCTTAGGCGTCGGGTACGCCGGGGAGCTGTTTTTT.

The gene calls are TRBV6-5 and TRBJ1-6, with D possibly TRBD1 on 5 matching bases. With 0 bases removed from V and 7 bases from J, the gap between germline ends came to 13 bases. CDR3 size: 16 residues. Germline-derived CDR1 and CDR2 are MNHEY and SVGAGI. CDR3 sequence (DNA): TGTGCCAGCAGTTACTCGGAGGGGTTAGGCAATTCACCCCTCCACTTT. Its protein product is CASSYSEGLGNSPLHF.

The chain links TRBV7-3 to TRBJ2-2; D is undetermined. V gave up 5 bases and J gave up 1 base, with 14 bases separating them. This CDR3 is built from 16 residues. Germline CDR1 is SGHTA and CDR2 is FQGTGA. This chain's CDR3 is CASSPQPRLNTGELFF. The CDR3 nucleotides are TGTGCCAGCAGCCCCCAACCAAGATTGAACACCGGGGAGCTGTTTTTT.

V is TRBV15 and J is TRBJ2-2; 11 bases line up with TRBD2. The germline gives CDR1 LNHNV, CDR2 YYDKDF (reference sequence). This CDR3 has 16 amino acids. V dropped 0 bases and J dropped 6; count of bases not matched to a gene: 3. CDR3 sequence reads: CATSRDLAGGSGELFF. CDR3 bases: TGTGCCACCAGCAGAGATCTAGCGGGAGGTTCCGGGGAGCTGTTTTTT.

This clone was found once. V is TRBV19 and J is TRBJ1-2; 7 bases agree with TRBD1. Germline trimming cut 7 bases from V and 8 bases from J; bases unmatched to any gene: 4. Germline-derived CDR1 and CDR2 are LNHDA and SQIVND (reference sequence). This CDR3 comprises 11 residues. CDR3 bases: TGTGCCAGTAATACAGGGGAGGGCTACACCTTC. Encoded protein: CASNTGEGYTF.

This clone was picked up a small number of times. The chain couples TRBV9 to TRBJ1-3; D not certain. The germline CDR1 and CDR2 sequences are SGDLS and YYNGEE. Trimming removed 0 bases at V and 4 bases at J, with 5 bases between. The CDR3 is made up of 13 amino acids. Here the CDR3 DNA reads TGTGCCAGCAGCGTAGATCAGGGAAACACCATATATTTT. It is translated as CASSVDQGNTIYF.

This chain uses TRBV7-9 with TRBJ2-7, with TRBD2 matching 12 bases. With 5 bases clipped from V and 5 bases from J, the junction kept 10 bases outside the gene matches. This CDR3 region has 16 residues. Germline CDR1 is SEHNR and CDR2 is FQNEAQ (reference sequence). As DNA, the CDR3 is TGTGCCAGCAGCCCCGTACTGACTAGCGGGAGTAACGAGCAGTACTTC. Translating it yields CASSPVLTSGSNEQYF. The whole variable domain, filled in from reference TRBV7-9 and TRBJ2-7, reads DTGVSQNPRHKITKRGQNVTFRCDPISEHNRLYWYRQTLGQGPEFLTYFQNEAQLEKSRLLSDRFSAERPKGSFSTLEIQRTEQGDSAMYLCASSPVLTSGSNEQYFGPGTRLTVT.

V is TRBV9 and J is TRBJ2-2, with 7 positions matching TRBD1. V lost 2 bases, J lost 2 bases, and 6 bases stayed unmatched. Germline CDR1 SGDLS, CDR2 YYNGEE. There are 16 residues in the CDR3. For the CDR3, the DNA is TGTGCCAGCAGCGTTATGGGACAGATAAACACCGGGGAGCTGTTTTTT. This gives the protein CASSVMGQINTGELFF.

V is TRBV5-1 and J is TRBJ1-1; D perhaps matches TRBD1 (6 bases). This CDR3 has 14 amino acids. The germline V gene has CDR1 SGHRS and CDR2 YFSETQ. Trimming cost V 1 base and J 3 bases, with 10 bases left between them. CDR3 sequence (DNA): TGCGCCAGCAGCTTGCTACCAGGGGACACTGAAGCTTTCTTT. Translated, it gives CASSLLPGDTEAFF.

This clone was observed once. The chain employs TRBV7-9 and TRBJ1-2; TRBD1 is a possible D gene (5 bases). Germline values: CDR1 SEHNR, CDR2 FQNEAQ (reference sequence). The V and J ends lost 2 bases and 4 bases respectively, with 17 bases between them. The CDR3 has 16 residues. This CDR3 is CASSLSTGGEVYGYTF. Here the CDR3 DNA reads TGTGCCAGCAGCTTATCGACGGGAGGGGAGGTCTATGGCTACACCTTC.

J is TRBJ1-1 and V is TRBV7-2; D is possibly TRBD1 (6 bases). CDR3 size: 14 residues. Trimming cost V 3 bases and J 3 bases, with 11 bases left between them. Germline values: CDR1 SGHTA, CDR2 FQGNSA. The CDR3 loop is CASSLSGVHTEAFF. In DNA, the CDR3 is TGTGCCAGCAGCTTGTCAGGGGTGCACACTGAAGCTTTCTTT.